A selection of T cell receptor beta chains follows, all from one sample in a study of blood T cell repertoires in COVID-19. This table comes from immunoSEQ multiplex PCR, and its TCRdb copy is limited to in-frame clones, with some not included. The sample lists 55,000 to 80,000 clones; approximately 86% were seen once. The sample comprised peripheral blood. Receptors originate from a man aged 70 or older with acute or convalescent COVID-19. The CDR3 runs from the conserved cysteine through the conserved F or W. Fields, in order: clone size, V gene, J gene, CDR3 length, CDR3 protein. Size tells how often a clone was seen (once, few, many) or the class of an expanded clone, and some rows leave it out.

size: NA; V: TRBV7-9; J: TRBJ2-7; length: 15; CDR3: CASSPGLPPSYEQYF
size: NA; V: TRBV28; J: TRBJ1-2; length: 12; CDR3: CATGTGGYGYTF
size: NA; V: TRBV29-1; J: TRBJ2-2; length: 13; CDR3: CSGSHSGSGELFF
size: NA; V: TRBV6-5; J: TRBJ2-1; length: 15; CDR3: CASKLAGPSYNEQFF
size: NA; V: TRBV2; J: TRBJ1-2; length: 14; CDR3: CASSRTGPSYGYTF
size: NA; V: TRBV12-2; J: TRBJ2-7; length: 16; CDR3: CASRPKGQGISYEQYF
size: NA; V: TRBV27; J: TRBJ1-6; length: 16; CDR3: CASSPHPQWPNSPLHF
size: NA; V: TRBV3-1/TRBV3-2; J: TRBJ2-5; length: 15; CDR3: CASRPLAGGQETQYF
size: NA; V: TRBV10-3; J: TRBJ1-2; length: 14; CDR3: CAISELGVLYGYTF
size: NA; V: TRBV6-5; J: TRBJ1-1; length: 11; CDR3: CASRAREVAFF
size: NA; V: TRBV9; J: TRBJ1-3; length: 17; CDR3: CASSVAPGQVSGNTIYF
size: NA; V: TRBV27; J: TRBJ2-7; length: 12; CDR3: CASRSASGEQYF
size: NA; V: TRBV28; J: TRBJ1-1; length: 13; CDR3: CASRRQGITEAFF
size: few; V: TRBV6-5; J: TRBJ1-3; length: 15; CDR3: CASSRQGLPGNTIYF
size: NA; V: TRBV13; J: TRBJ1-2; length: 14; CDR3: CASSLRGANYGYTF
size: few; V: TRBV10-1; J: TRBJ1-2; length: 13; CDR3: CASSGTGGYGYTF
size: NA; V: TRBV6-6; J: TRBJ2-7; length: 13; CDR3: CASSIRESYEQYF
size: NA; V: TRBV30; J: TRBJ1-6; length: 15; CDR3: CAWSLGAGYNSPLHF
size: NA; V: TRBV5-6; J: TRBJ1-6; length: 17; CDR3: CASSLSGWTSRLAPLHF
size: NA; V: TRBV5-5; J: TRBJ1-2; length: 14; CDR3: CASSLVRQGAGYTF
size: NA; V: TRBV9; J: TRBJ2-7; length: 13; CDR3: CASSVEPSYEQYF
size: NA; V: TRBV3-1/TRBV3-2; J: TRBJ2-5; length: 16; CDR3: CASSQVPARRQETQYF
size: NA; V: TRBV4-1; J: TRBJ2-7; length: 16; CDR3: CASSQDENRGSYEQYF
size: few; V: TRBV7-9; J: TRBJ2-7; length: 15; CDR3: CASSLALSRVYEQYF
size: NA; V: TRBV18; J: TRBJ2-5; length: 16; CDR3: CASSPRPAGVQETQYF
size: NA; V: TRBV19; J: TRBJ1-5; length: 15; CDR3: CASSIKRTGVQPQHF
size: NA; V: TRBV3-1/TRBV3-2; J: TRBJ1-6; length: 15; CDR3: CASSHGQGIHSPLHF
size: once; V: TRBV27; J: TRBJ1-1; length: 16; CDR3: CASTPSLGTGYTEAFF
size: NA; V: TRBV28; J: TRBJ2-4; length: 16; CDR3: CASSLKVTGLRNIQYF
size: few; V: TRBV5-1; J: TRBJ1-5; length: 15; CDR3: CASSPEGGQGQPQHF
size: NA; V: TRBV27; J: TRBJ1-1; length: 12; CDR3: CASKGQGTEAFF
size: NA; V: TRBV5-8; J: TRBJ1-2; length: 15; CDR3: CASSLEMGANYGYTF
size: once; V: TRBV29-1; J: TRBJ1-1; length: 14; CDR3: CSVSGTAVYFEAFF
size: NA; V: TRBV13; J: TRBJ2-3; length: 15; CDR3: CASSLGLAGTDTQYF
size: once; V: TRBV4-1; J: TRBJ2-3; length: 14; CDR3: CASSPLGRTDTQYF
size: few; V: TRBV28; J: TRBJ2-5; length: 13; CDR3: CASLSGSDETQYF
size: once; V: TRBV28; J: TRBJ1-6; length: 16; CDR3: CASSLVTSSYNSPLHF
size: NA; V: TRBV11-2; J: TRBJ1-2; length: 14; CDR3: CASSFGGTGSGYTF
size: once; V: TRBV6-4; J: TRBJ2-7; length: 18; CDR3: CASSLPSRIRDSSYEQYF
size: NA; V: TRBV29-1; J: TRBJ1-2; length: 13; CDR3: CSVSGQAHYGYTF
size: NA; V: TRBV5-5; J: TRBJ2-3; length: 12; CDR3: CASSLPGDTQYF
size: NA; V: TRBV10-1; J: TRBJ1-6; length: 17; CDR3: CASSESQEGPHNSPLHF
size: NA; V: TRBV21-1; J: TRBJ2-3; length: 15; CDR3: CASSKRLAEGDTQYF
size: NA; V: TRBV29-1; J: TRBJ1-2; length: 11; CDR3: CSVVTGVGYTF
size: NA; V: TRBV2; J: TRBJ2-3; length: 19; CDR3: CASSARVSGTPSRTDTQYF